A single sample is the source of the 28 T cell receptor beta chains below, sequenced in a study of blood T cell repertoires in COVID-19. Sequenced by immunoSEQ multiplex PCR; TCRdb stores in-frame clones only, minus some. The sample shows 280,000 or so clones, 80% to 90% of them seen only once. Sequences were obtained from PBMCs or T cells enriched from blood (not recorded which). Receptor source: a man aged 25-45 years who had recovered from COVID-19.

This clone occurred once. The V and J genes are TRBV19 and TRBJ1-1; TRBD1 matches 7 bases. Germline V gene data show CDR1 as LNHDA and CDR2 as SQIVND (reference sequence). CDR3 length: 14 amino acids. Trimming cost V 6 bases and J 3 bases; bases outside gene matches: 7. This CDR3 is CASRNRGLDTEAFF. CDR3 DNA: TGTGCCAGTAGAAACAGGGGCCTGGACACTGAAGCTTTCTTT.

The V gene is TRBV6-5, the J gene TRBJ1-1, with D possibly being TRBD1 (6 bases). The CDR3 is made up of 14 amino acids. With 6 bases removed from V and 3 bases from J, the gap between germline ends came to 14 bases. Germline CDR1 is MNHEY and CDR2 is SVGAGI. The CDR3 region is CASRGNAGDTEAFF. DNA of the CDR3: TGTGCCAGCAGAGGGAACGCAGGGGACACTGAAGCTTTCTTT.

The chain is built from TRBV7-7 and TRBJ1-5; 9 bases line up with TRBD1. The V gene end was trimmed by 11 bases and the J gene end by 4 bases; junction bases not matched to a gene: 9. The CDR3 has 14 residues. CDR1 and CDR2 from the germline V gene are SSHAT and FNYEAQ (reference sequence). The DNA of the CDR3 is TGTGCCGTGGGATATGGACAGGGGAATCAGCCCCAGCATTTT. It specifies CAVGYGQGNQPQHF.

This clone appeared a single time. The chain joins TRBV5-1 to TRBJ1-2, with 10 bases that match TRBD1. Germline CDR1 SGHRS, CDR2 YFSETQ. With V trimmed by 8 bases and J by 4 bases, 8 bases remained unmatched. The CDR3 sequence is 14 residues long. The DNA of the CDR3 is TGCGCCAGTAACAAGGGACAGGGGTCCTATGGCTACACCTTC. Residues: CASNKGQGSYGYTF.

V gene TRBV6-5 combines with J gene TRBJ1-1; a weak D match, TRBD1 (5 bases). The V and J ends lost 5 bases and 5 bases respectively, with 15 bases between them. The germline CDR1 and CDR2 sequences are MNHEY and SVGAGI. This CDR3 is built from 14 residues. CDR3: CASSKPGIGTEAFF. The CDR3 bases are TGTGCCAGCAGTAAACCAGGGATCGGGACTGAAGCTTTCTTT.

The chain is built from TRBV12-3 or TRBV12-4 and TRBJ1-2, with unresolved D. CDR3 length: 13 amino acids. Trimming took 4 bases from V and 9 from J, leaving 15 bases between them. The CDR3 sequence is CASSWRQEESYTF. CDR3 nucleotides: TGTGCCAGCAGTTGGCGGCAGGAGGAAAGCTACACCTTC.

The chain joins TRBV19 to TRBJ2-1; D is unclear. Trimming cost V 1 base and J 5 bases, with 12 bases left between them. CDR1 is LNHDA, CDR2 SQIVND, per germline (reference sequence). This CDR3 spans 15 amino acids. The CDR3 loop reads CASSIGWSSHNEQFF. The DNA of the CDR3 is TGTGCCAGTAGTATAGGTTGGAGTAGCCACAATGAGCAGTTCTTC.

The chain couples TRBV4-3 to TRBJ1-3; tentatively, D is TRBD1 (5 bases). CDR3 size: 17 residues. Trimming pared 0 bases from V and 0 bases from J, leaving 12 bases between. Germline V lookup: CDR1 LGHNA, CDR2 YSLEER. The CDR3 region has the DNA TGCGCCAGCAGCCAAGATCTGGCGGGGCCCTCTGGAAACACCATATATTTT. Amino acids: CASSQDLAGPSGNTIYF.

The rearrangement uses TRBV29-1 and TRBJ1-2; 7 positions agree with TRBD1. Trimming removed 6 bases from V and 8 bases from J; junction bases left unmatched: 6. Germline assignment: CDR1 SQVTM and CDR2 ANQGSEA. The CDR3 extends over 11 amino acids. The CDR3 DNA reads as TGCAGCGTAGGGACAGCGAAAGGCTACACCTTC. It encodes CSVGTAKGYTF.

The chain recombines TRBV9 with TRBJ2-2; 10 bases fit TRBD2. V shed 0 bases and J 6 bases; nucleotides not matched to a gene: 5. CDR1 is SGDLS and CDR2 is YYNGEE in the germline V gene. The CDR3 spans 16 residues. The chain's CDR3 is CASSVGSGGAAGELFF. The CDR3, as DNA: TGTGCCAGCAGCGTAGGAAGCGGGGGGGCCGCCGGGGAGCTGTTTTTT.

The V and J genes are TRBV7-2 and TRBJ2-1; possible D gene TRBD1, 6 bases. V shed 6 bases and J shed 7 bases, with 13 bases lying between them. Germline V gene data show CDR1 as SGHTA and CDR2 as FQGNSA. The CDR3 is 13 residues long. The CDR3 DNA is TGTGCCAGCAGAGGGGGATACCAGAATGAGCAGTTCTTC. Protein sequence: CASRGGYQNEQFF. Combining the CDR3 with reference TRBV7-2 and TRBJ2-1 gives the whole variable domain GAGVSQSPSNKVTEKGKDVELRCDPISGHTALYWYRQSLGQGLEFLIYFQGNSAPDKSGLPSDRFSAERTGGSVSTLTIQRTQQEDSAVYLCASRGGYQNEQFFGPGTRLTVL.

V gene TRBV3-1 (or the pseudogene TRBV3-2) combines with J gene TRBJ1-1; D not certain. The V gene's germline CDR1 is LGHDT and CDR2 YNNKEL (reference sequence). Trimming cost V 1 base and J 0 bases, with 9 bases left between them. This CDR3 has 15 amino acids. DNA for the CDR3: TGTGCCAGCAGCCAAGTTGCAGTTCTGAACACTGAAGCTTTCTTT. Translation gives CASSQVAVLNTEAFF.

The chain employs TRBV25-1 and TRBJ2-7; D is unclear. The CDR3 length is 13 residues. Trimming took 2 bases from V and 2 from J, leaving 7 bases between them. CDR1 and CDR2 (germline): MGHDK, SYGVNS. DNA for the CDR3: TGTGCCAGCAGTGAACTCGAGACCTACGAGCAGTACTTC. Protein: CASSELETYEQYF.

The chain combines TRBV27 with TRBJ2-2; D is ambiguous. The germline CDR1 and CDR2 sequences are MNHEY and SMNVEV (reference sequence). This CDR3 region has 16 residues. The V end was cut by 6 bases, the J end by 0 bases, with 14 bases between. As DNA, the CDR3 is TGTGCCAGCAGCCCCCTTCTATACGCGAACACCGGGGAGCTGTTTTTT. Protein product: CASSPLLYANTGELFF.

A word on this clone: One end of the junction does not line up with germline, which may come from a read error. The CDR3 coding sequence is TGTGCCAGCAGTGAAATACGGTTGGCGGGCCCCTTC. Amino acids: CASSEIRLAGPF. This chain links TRBV6-1 with TRBJ1-2; D is undetermined. This CDR3 has 12 amino acids. Germline V gene data show CDR1 as MNHNS and CDR2 as SASEGT.

V is TRBV10-2 and J is TRBJ1-6; no definite D call. With 7 bases removed from V and 5 bases from J, the gap between germline ends came to 9 bases. The germline CDR1 and CDR2 sequences are WSHSY and SAAADI. The CDR3 is 13 amino acids. The CDR3 protein is CASKAGNNSPLHF. The CDR3 coding sequence is TGCGCCAGCAAGGCAGGCAATAATTCACCCCTCCACTTT.

Concerning this clone itself: Germline is not matched at one junction end, which may reflect a read error. In DNA form, the CDR3 reads TGTGCCAGCAGTACCGGGACAGGGGGTGGTGATACGCAGTATTTT. Protein sequence: CASSTGTGGGDTQYF. This sequence joins TRBV19 and TRBJ2-3, with 11 bases fitting TRBD1. CDR1 is LNHDA, CDR2 SQIVND, per germline (reference sequence). CDR3 length: 15 residues.

V and J are TRBV12-5 and TRBJ2-2; no clear D gene. CDR1 is LGHNT, CDR2 FRNRAP, per germline. The length of the CDR3 is 12 residues. V gave up 4 bases and J gave up 5 bases, with 5 bases separating them. CDR3 residues: CASGSGTGELFF. The CDR3 DNA is TGTGCTAGTGGTTCAGGAACCGGGGAGCTGTTTTTT.

The chain couples TRBV9 to TRBJ2-1; 9 nucleotides agree with TRBD1. This CDR3 has 15 amino acids. The germline V gene has CDR1 SGDLS and CDR2 YYNGEE. Unmatched junction bases numbered 5, after V lost 2 bases and J lost 5 bases. The CDR3: CASSVGTGYDNEQFF. In DNA form, the CDR3 reads TGTGCCAGCAGCGTCGGGACAGGGTATGACAATGAGCAGTTCTTC.

This clone has only one observation. This sequence joins TRBV7-9 and TRBJ1-4; TRBD1 agrees at 9 bases. V lost 6 bases, J lost 5 bases, and 4 bases stayed unmatched. This CDR3 comprises 14 residues. Germline lookup yields CDR1 SEHNR and CDR2 FQNEAQ (reference sequence). The CDR3, as DNA: TGTGCCAGCAGTTCCGGGACAGGGAATGAAAAACTGTTTTTT. Translated, it gives CASSSGTGNEKLFF.

A note on this clone: One end of the junction is discordant with germline, which a read error may explain. The chain employs TRBV2 and TRBJ2-2, with 12 bases lining up with TRBD2. The CDR3 is 12 amino acids. Looked up from germline, CDR1 is SNHLY and CDR2 is FYNNEI. As DNA, the CDR3 is TGTGCCAGCAGGGAGGGACTAGCGGGTTTCCATTTT. Translated: CASREGLAGFHF.

This chain uses TRBV7-9 with TRBJ2-1; possibly TRBD2 for D (6 bases). Per the germline V gene, CDR1 is SEHNR and CDR2 is FQNEAQ (reference sequence). With 1 base removed from V and 2 bases from J, the gap between germline ends came to 12 bases. This CDR3 is 16 amino acids long. CDR3 bases: TGTGCCAGCAGCTTAGGGGGGGTAACAGCCTACAATGAGCAGTTCTTC. Amino acids: CASSLGGVTAYNEQFF.

This chain links TRBV11-1 with TRBJ2-5; 9 nucleotides line up with TRBD2. Per the germline V gene, CDR1 is SGHAT and CDR2 is FQDESV (reference sequence). The CDR3 has 15 residues. J lost 5 bases, V lost 1 base, and 5 bases had no gene match. The CDR3 DNA reads as TGTGCCAGCAGCTTAGTCCTGGCGGGGGGGGAGACCCAGTACTTC. It encodes CASSLVLAGGETQYF.

This clone was found once. The chain joins TRBV7-9 to TRBJ2-7, with D possibly matching TRBD2 (6 bases). The CDR3 is 15 amino acids. V was trimmed by 4 bases and J by 3 bases, leaving 16 bases between them. Germline V CDR1 and CDR2: SEHNR, FQNEAQ (reference sequence). This CDR3 is CASSYSRLGDYEQYF. Written as DNA, the CDR3 is TGTGCCAGCAGCTACAGCCGACTAGGTGACTACGAGCAGTACTTC.

J is TRBJ1-1 and V is TRBV5-1; tentative D call: TRBD1 (6 bases). V was trimmed by 6 bases and J by 0 bases, leaving 12 bases between them. This CDR3 has 14 amino acids. From germline, CDR1 is SGHRS and CDR2 YFSETQ. For the CDR3, the DNA is TGCGCCAGCACTAAGGACAGTCTGAACACTGAAGCTTTCTTT. This translates into CASTKDSLNTEAFF.

The chain couples TRBV4-1 to TRBJ1-2; D is perhaps TRBD1 (5 bases). With 0 bases removed from V and 7 bases from J, the gap between germline ends came to 15 bases. Looked up from germline, CDR1 is MGHRA and CDR2 is YSYEKL. The CDR3 runs to 15 residues. DNA of the CDR3: TGCGCCAGCAGCCAAGATTCGGGGGTCTTTTTTGGCTACACCTTC. Translated: CASSQDSGVFFGYTF.

The chain is built from TRBV5-1 and TRBJ2-7, with 8 bases matching TRBD2. The CDR3 consists of 15 residues. After removal of 4 bases from V and 5 bases from J, the junction contained 11 bases not matched to a gene. In germline, CDR1 is SGHRS, CDR2 YFSETQ. The CDR3 DNA is TGCGCCAGCAGCCCGGTAGGACTAGCATTGAACGAGCAGTACTTC. The encoded protein is CASSPVGLALNEQYF.

The chain has TRBV9 and TRBJ1-2, with a possible D match to TRBD1 (5 bases). The V and J ends lost 0 bases and 2 bases respectively, with 8 bases between them. The germline V gene has CDR1 SGDLS and CDR2 YYNGEE. This CDR3 has 14 residues. The CDR3 DNA sequence: TGTGCCAGCAGCGTAGGTCCAGGGAACTATGGCTACACCTTC. Its protein is CASSVGPGNYGYTF.